A selection of T cell receptor beta chains follows, all from one sample in a study of T-cell reconstitution after alpha-beta-depleted transplantation in children. Each CDR3 protein is one row after TCRdb ran MiXCR on the PCR reads. Among about 150,000 distinct CDR3 sequences listed, roughly 10% were seen once. The sample in question was PBMCs, obtained before TCRalphabeta/CD19-depleted stem cell transplant. All receptors derive from a boy between 2 and 10 years old with acute myeloid leukemia, due to receive a stem cell transplant. The conserved cysteine and the conserved F or W are not part of the CDR3 here.

v_call	j_call	cdr3_aa
TRBV28	TRBJ2-7	ASSPSGITSHEQY
TRBV4-1	TRBJ1-1	ASSRLGPAEAF
TRBV12-3/TRBV12-4	TRBJ1-1	ASSFGQSNTEAF
TRBV15	TRBJ2-5	ATSRDERFWETQY
TRBV4-2	TRBJ2-1	ASSQDGRAVEQF
TRBV20-1	TRBJ2-5	SAITLRGSQETQY
TRBV10-3	TRBJ2-2	AISEPSGTGWTGELF
TRBV4-2	TRBJ2-2	ASSQDETSDTGELF
TRBV6-5	TRBJ1-1	ASTSWTEAF
TRBV10-3	TRBJ1-5	AISQGSNQPQH
TRBV10-3	TRBJ1-4	AISGGTNEKLF
TRBV10-1	TRBJ2-2	ASSTGQGASTGELF
TRBV24-1	TRBJ2-1	ATSDSGYYDEQF
TRBV20-1	TRBJ2-7	SARDQRLAGDLRQQY
TRBV11-2	TRBJ2-4	ASSLVWTGDQY
TRBV29-1	TRBJ1-2	SVGDIRFNYGYT
TRBV14	TRBJ1-6	ASSQLGQGGSPLH
TRBV10-3	TRBJ1-2	AINLAGTPNYGYT